The 21 T cell receptor beta chains listed next were all sequenced from one sample in a study of T-cell reconstitution after alpha-beta-depleted transplantation in children (TCRdb year 2016). Library preparation was by PCR. TCRdb names Illumina HiSeq 2500 as the instrument used. Molecular barcoding was employed in the preparation of TCR libraries, with unique molecular identifiers being used to normalize TCRbeta repertoire quantification. TCRdb cleaned the public reads at Q25 with fastp, built clones with MiXCR and kept in-frame beta chains. Identical CDR3 protein sequences are pooled into one entry, listed with their most common genes and DNA. This sample has some 200,000 distinct CDR3 sequences in its table, and 5% to 7.5% of those were observed once. Under 5% of the sample is in the top ten clones. In the paper's terms, the treatment or condition label means: allogeneic hematopoietic cell transplantation with graft depleted of TCRalphabeta T cells and CD19 B cells.

Here the sequenced sample was PBMCs, taken before TCRalphabeta/CD19-depleted stem cell transplant. These TCRs come from a girl under three years old with combined immunodeficiency, due to receive a stem cell transplant.

This clonotype turned up a few times. V and J are TRBV11-2 and TRBJ1-2; D remains ambiguous. This CDR3 contains 19 residues. The V end was cut by 0 bases, the J end by 0 bases, with 20 bases between. Germline assignment: CDR1 SGHAT and CDR2 FQNNGV. The CDR3 sequence: CASSLEAGLTPTPNYGYTF. The CDR3 region has the DNA TGTGCCAGCAGCTTAGAGGCGGGCTTAACCCCGACTCCTAACTATGGCTACACCTTC.

Ten or more counts support this clonotype. The chain links TRBV9 to TRBJ2-7; D call uncertain. Looked up from germline, CDR1 is SGDLS and CDR2 is YYNGEE. The ends were cut back, 2 bases at V and 5 bases at J, with 14 bases in the middle. This CDR3 has 14 amino acids. The CDR3 region is CASSVTGSQDEQYF. CDR3 coding DNA: TGTGCCAGCAGCGTGACGGGTAGCCAGGACGAGCAGTACTTC. Based on the CDR3 plus reference TRBV9 and TRBJ2-7, the full variable domain is DSGVTQTPKHLITATGQRVTLRCSPRSGDLSVYWYQQSLDQGLQFLIQYYNGEERAKGNILERFSAQQFPDLHSELNLSSLELGDSALYFCASSVTGSQDEQYFGPGTRLTVT.

This clonotype was counted at least ten times. The genes are TRBV15 and TRBJ2-1; 7 bases fit TRBD2. CDR1 is LNHNV and CDR2 is YYDKDF in the germline V gene (reference sequence). This CDR3 is 12 amino acids long. Trimming took 4 bases from V and 10 from J; bases not matched to a gene: 4. The CDR3: CATSNPGREQFF. CDR3 DNA sequence: TGTGCCACCAGCAACCCCGGGAGGGAGCAGTTCTTC.

This chain joins TRBV11-1 and TRBJ2-7, with D unresolved. This CDR3 comprises 13 residues. CDR1 is SGHAT, CDR2 FQDESV, per germline (reference sequence). The ends were cut back, 2 bases at V and 7 bases at J, with 12 bases in the middle. The chain's CDR3 is CASSLLPPAEQYF. CDR3 coding DNA: TGTGCCAGCAGCTTACTTCCCCCGGCGGAGCAGTACTTC. The whole variable domain, remainder taken from reference TRBV11-1 and TRBJ2-7, is EAEVAQSPRYKITEKSQAVAFWCDPISGHATLYWYRQILGQGPELLVQFQDESVVDDSQLPKDRFSAERLKGVDSTLKIQPAELGDSAMYLCASSLLPPAEQYFGPGTRLTVT.

This clonotype appeared many times. The chain is built from TRBV20-1 and TRBJ2-1; D gene ambiguous. The CDR3 loop spans 14 amino acids. The germline V gene encodes CDR1 DFQATT and CDR2 SNEGSKA (reference sequence). V dropped 2 bases and J dropped 5 bases, with 13 bases sitting between them. The CDR3 coding sequence is TGCAGTGCTAGAAGCCCGAGGTTACACAATGAGCAGTTCTTC. It encodes CSARSPRLHNEQFF.

As to this clonotype: A single base separates this from a much larger clone, so it may be a read error. The V call is TRBV27, the J call TRBJ2-7, with 9 positions matching TRBD1. The CDR3 has 15 amino acids. Germline V gives CDR1 MNHEY, CDR2 SMNVEV (reference sequence). CDR3 bases: TGTGCCAGCCGTTTCCTGTGGACAGGGGCTGAAGAGCAGTACTTC. Translating gives CASRFLWTGAEEQYF.

This clonotype was recorded many times. The genes are TRBV4-3 and TRBJ2-7; D unresolved. The germline V gene encodes CDR1 LGHNA and CDR2 YSLEER. This CDR3 contains 16 residues. V lost 1 base and J 0 bases, leaving 13 bases between the germline ends. The CDR3 loop is CASSQAFRTDSYEQYF. CDR3 coding DNA: TGCGCCAGCAGCCAAGCTTTTAGGACGGACTCCTACGAGCAGTACTTC.

This clonotype showed up just a few times. The chain uses TRBV7-3 and TRBJ2-1; D call uncertain. The V gene's germline CDR1 is SGHTA and CDR2 FQGTGA. Trimming removed 2 bases from V and 9 bases from J, with 11 bases in between. The CDR3 runs to 13 residues. CDR3: CASSLLPLVEQFF. CDR3 sequence (DNA): TGTGCCAGCAGCTTACTTCCCCTGGTTGAGCAGTTCTTC.

As concerns this clonotype: Sequence at one end of the junction differs from germline and may be a read error. This sequence joins TRBV5-1 and TRBJ2-3; D not certain. The CDR3 spans 12 residues. Germline-derived CDR1 and CDR2 are SGHRS and YFSETQ. The chain's CDR3 is CACSSSTDTQYF. CDR3 in DNA: TGCGCCTGCAGCTCTAGCACAGATACGCAGTATTTT.

This clonotype has a count of ten or more. The chain employs TRBV24-1 and TRBJ2-3, with 10 bases aligning to TRBD2. V was pared by 3 bases and J by 2 bases, with 7 bases of the junction left unmatched. The CDR3 loop spans 17 amino acids. Per the germline V gene, CDR1 is KGHDR and CDR2 is SFDVKD. DNA of the CDR3: TGTGCCACCAGTGATGCTAGCGGGAGCGCCCCCACAGATACGCAGTATTTT. As protein: CATSDASGSAPTDTQYF.

This clonotype occurred many times. The rearrangement joins TRBV24-1 to TRBJ2-3, with 7 nucleotides matching TRBD2. The germline gives CDR1 KGHDR, CDR2 SFDVKD. Losses at the gene ends were 3 bases for V and 10 bases for J; bases not matched to a gene: 6. The CDR3 runs 13 residues. CDR3 sequence reads: CATSDLLARSQYF. The CDR3 nucleotides are TGTGCCACCAGTGATCTACTAGCGCGGTCGCAGTATTTT.

In its sample, this clonotype was seen a few times. V is TRBV5-4 and J is TRBJ2-6, with 8 bases that match TRBD1. Germline V gene sequence: CDR1 SGHNT, CDR2 YYREEE (reference sequence). The V and J ends lost 4 bases and 3 bases, in that order; junction bases with no gene match: 6. The CDR3 spans 16 residues. CDR3 residues: CASSTTRGLGANVLTF. In nucleotides, the CDR3 is TGTGCCAGCAGCACCACCAGGGGGCTTGGGGCCAACGTCCTGACTTTC.

This clonotype has ten or more counts. The chain is built from TRBV4-3 and TRBJ2-1; 7 bases align to TRBD2. CDR1 and CDR2 (germline): LGHNA, YSLEER. The CDR3 loop spans 15 amino acids. Trimming at V came to 4 bases and at J to 3 bases, leaving 6 bases not matched to a gene. The CDR3 nucleotides read TGCGCCAGCAGCCGGACTAGAAACCTCTACAATGAGCAGTTCTTC. It is translated as CASSRTRNLYNEQFF.

The chain couples TRBV12-3 or TRBV12-4 to TRBJ1-2; TRBD1 aligns across 7 bases. There are 13 residues in the CDR3. V shed 2 bases, J shed 8 bases, and the junction held 5 bases outside the gene matches. CDR3 protein: CASSLRQGGGYTF. CDR3 bases: TGTGCCAGCAGTTTAAGGCAGGGGGGAGGCTACACCTTC.

This clonotype came up many times. V is TRBV28 and J is TRBJ1-2; D remains unclear. V was cut by 6 bases and J by 4 bases, with 27 bases left in between. CDR3 length: 18 amino acids. Germline CDR1 is MDHEN and CDR2 is SYDVKM. CDR3 in amino acids: CASSLPTYAGRRSYGYTF. The CDR3 DNA reads TGTGCCAGCAGCCTGCCCACATACGCGGGCAGGAGGAGCTATGGCTACACCTTC.

This clonotype was detected only a few times. The chain has TRBV19 and TRBJ1-5; D call uncertain. V lost 5 bases and J lost 7, with 12 bases in between. Germline V lookup: CDR1 LNHDA, CDR2 SQIVND (reference sequence). The CDR3 is made up of 13 amino acids. This CDR3 is CASSQEGGQPQHF. CDR3 coding DNA: TGTGCCAGTAGTCAGGAGGGCGGCCAGCCCCAGCATTTT.

This clonotype was counted at least ten times. This chain joins TRBV5-1 and TRBJ2-1, with TRBD2 matching 13 bases. CDR3 length: 15 amino acids. Trimming removed 0 bases from V and 10 bases from J; junction bases left unmatched: 4. Germline V gene lookup returns CDR1 SGHRS and CDR2 YFSETQ. The CDR3 bases are TGCGCCAGCAGCTTGGACCCGGGACTAGCGGGAGAGCAGTTCTTC. It encodes CASSLDPGLAGEQFF.

This clonotype was observed a few times. The rearrangement joins TRBV7-6 to TRBJ2-3; TRBD2 aligns across 13 bases. This CDR3 region has 16 residues. The trim removed 3 bases at V and 5 bases at J, leaving 5 bases unmatched. Per the germline V gene, CDR1 is SGHVS and CDR2 is FNYEAQ. CDR3 region: CASSFTSGGAIDTQYF. CDR3 sequence (DNA): TGTGCCAGCAGCTTTACTAGCGGGGGGGCTATAGATACGCAGTATTTT.

This clonotype was seen repeatedly, ten times or more. This chain connects TRBV7-9 to TRBJ2-1; D is unclear. Per the germline V gene, CDR1 is SEHNR and CDR2 is FQNEAQ (reference sequence). With 3 bases removed from V and 7 bases from J, the gap between germline ends came to 10 bases. The CDR3 has 13 amino acids. CDR3 loop: CASSFGYPNEQFF. DNA of the CDR3: TGTGCCAGCAGCTTCGGGTACCCGAATGAGCAGTTCTTC. The full variable domain, with the rest looked up from reference TRBV7-9 and TRBJ2-1, is DTGVSQNPRHKITKRGQNVTFRCDPISEHNRLYWYRQTLGQGPEFLTYFQNEAQLEKSRLLSDRFSAERPKGSFSTLEIQRTEQGDSAMYLCASSFGYPNEQFFGPGTRLTVL.

This clonotype was counted between two and nine times. This sequence joins TRBV14 and TRBJ2-1; 16 bases are shared with TRBD2. The germline V gene has CDR1 SGHDN and CDR2 FVKESK. The trim removed 4 bases at V and 9 bases at J, leaving 9 bases unmatched. The length of the CDR3 is 17 residues. This CDR3 reads CASSPPGLAGGPGEQFF. In nucleotides, the CDR3 is TGTGCCAGCAGCCCTCCGGGACTAGCGGGAGGGCCGGGTGAGCAGTTCTTC.

This clonotype was seen many times. This chain links TRBV20-1 with TRBJ2-7; 10 bases match TRBD1. J lost 3 bases, V lost 2 bases, and 4 bases had no gene match. CDR1 is DFQATT, CDR2 SNEGSKA, per germline (reference sequence). The CDR3 totals 14 residues. CDR3 residues: CSARPRDRGYEQYF. CDR3 bases: TGCAGTGCTAGACCCCGGGACAGGGGCTACGAGCAGTACTTC.